The rows below give T cell receptor beta chains drawn from one sample of a study of T cell responses to AZD1222 COVID-19 vaccine. Data came from immunoSEQ multiplex PCR; TCRdb stores just in-frame clones and leaves some out. The top ten hold about 10% of the sample, which has 100,000 to 150,000 clones, around 87% seen once. The specimen comprised peripheral blood, sampled on day 0 of AZD1222 vaccination. These receptors came from an adult in good health. The CDR3 runs from the conserved cysteine through the conserved F or W. The D gene is left open where the match is weak. Size values are once, few and many counts, or a class for expanded clones, and some rows have none.

D	size	V	J	CDR3
TRBD2	-	TRBV5-4	TRBJ2-7	CASSLAGTSSYEQYF
TRBD1	-	TRBV5-6	TRBJ1-2	CASSGTGNGYTF
-	once	TRBV5-1	TRBJ1-5	CASSPRTGEGQPQHF
-	-	TRBV21-1	TRBJ2-5	CASSTSDRARKETQYF
TRBD2	-	TRBV7-8	TRBJ2-5	CAGGGVGETQYF
-	-	TRBV5-6	TRBJ2-7	CASSLAGAEQYF
-	-	TRBV2	TRBJ2-1	CASSDPGMGNEQFF
-	-	TRBV21-1	TRBJ2-2	CASSYRDSLYIANTGELFF
-	-	TRBV18	TRBJ1-2	CASSPQGAPYGYTF
TRBD1	-	TRBV19	TRBJ2-1	CASTSPGGTGYGEQFF
-	-	TRBV3-1/TRBV3-2	TRBJ2-7	CASSQGLGYEQYF
-	-	TRBV30	TRBJ1-3	CAWSVRGITSGNTIYF
TRBD1	-	TRBV7-2	TRBJ2-3	CASSLGRQGAGDTQYF
-	-	TRBV5-1	TRBJ1-2	CASSLGQVYGYTF
TRBD1	-	TRBV9	TRBJ1-5	CASSPGSGGVGNQPQHF
-	-	TRBV5-8	TRBJ1-2	CASSLSHANYGYTF